The 7 T cell receptor beta chains reported below all come from one sample, sequenced in a study of Ad26.COV2.S vaccination and SARS-CoV-2 variants. Sequencing used immunoSEQ multiplex PCR; TCRdb keeps in-frame clones, though not all of them. In the table there are about 680,000 clones, more than 70% of which are singletons. Treatment of the sample: around 19 received Ad26.COV2.S at low or high dose, single or two shots; about 5 received placebo; per-sample allocation not given. The investigators took samples on day 63 after the first vaccine or placebo injection. The sequences come from peripheral blood, collected in a trial of Ad26.COV2.S vaccine versus placebo. The receptors shown here come from a person between 18 and 59 years old who received the Ad26.COV2.S COVID-19 vaccine or a placebo.

The rearrangement links TRBV14 to TRBJ2-1, with a possible D match to TRBD2 (5 bases). From germline, CDR1 is SGHDN and CDR2 FVKESK. V was shortened by 0 bases and J by 0 bases, with 21 bases between the two germline ends. CDR3 length: 20 amino acids. The CDR3 DNA reads TGTGCCAGCAGCCAAGAAGAGGTAGGACTCCCTATCCACTCCTACAATGAGCAGTTCTTC. This codes for CASSQEEVGLPIHSYNEQFF.

The chain carries TRBV5-4 and TRBJ2-3; tentatively, D is TRBD2 (6 bases). CDR1 is SGHNT, CDR2 YYREEE, per germline (reference sequence). V lost 0 bases and J 4 bases, leaving 12 bases between the germline ends. This CDR3 has 15 amino acids. CDR3 loop: CASSLDGGWSDTQYF. The CDR3 bases are TGTGCCAGCAGCTTGGACGGGGGTTGGTCAGATACGCAGTATTTT.

J is TRBJ1-1 and V is TRBV6-4; 8 bases align to TRBD1. Per germline, CDR1 MRHNA and CDR2 SNTAGT. This CDR3 has 13 residues. The J segment lost 4 bases and the V segment lost 6 bases, leaving 4 bases of the junction unmatched. In DNA form, the CDR3 reads TGTGCCAGCAGCCGGACAGGGACCACTGAAGCTTTCTTT. Translation: CASSRTGTTEAFF.

This sequence joins TRBV18 and TRBJ1-4, with 8 bases identical to TRBD1. Germline-derived CDR1 and CDR2 are KGHSH and LQKENI. The CDR3 extends over 14 amino acids. Losses at the gene ends were 6 bases for V and 10 bases for J; bases not matched to a gene: 10. DNA for the CDR3: TGTGCCAGCTCCCTGGACAGGGCCTCGAGAAAACTGTTTTTT. It translates to CASSLDRASRKLFF.

The chain joins TRBV18 to TRBJ2-5; 7 bases match TRBD2. Germline values: CDR1 KGHSH, CDR2 LQKENI. Unmatched junction bases numbered 9, after V lost 2 bases and J lost 3 bases. The CDR3 totals 16 residues. The CDR3 nucleotides are TGTGCCAGCTCACCAGAGCGGGAATGGGAGAAAGAGACCCAGTACTTC. It translates to CASSPEREWEKETQYF.

In nucleotides, the CDR3 is TGTGCCAGCACCGGGGACTACTACAATGAGCAGTTCTTC. Translated: CASTGDYYNEQFF. The chain joins TRBV5-6 to TRBJ2-1, with 7 bases lining up with TRBD2. The CDR3 contains 13 residues. Germline lookup yields CDR1 SGHDT and CDR2 YYEEEE. The ends lost 6 bases at V and 3 bases at J; junction bases unmatched: 3.

The V and J genes are TRBV11-2 and TRBJ1-6, with D unresolved. CDR3 length equals 14 residues. V was trimmed by 4 bases and J by 6 bases, leaving 10 bases between them. The germline CDR1 and CDR2 sequences are SGHAT and FQNNGV. Written as DNA, the CDR3 is TGTGCCAGCAGCTGGACGGACGTTAATTCACCCCTCCACTTT. Translating gives CASSWTDVNSPLHF.